The sequence of this TCR beta chain was determined in a study of cytomegalovirus exposure and HLA in healthy donors. This CDR3 region has 11 residues. Germline V gene lookup returns CDR1 SGHRS and CDR2 YFSETQ. The junction had 8 bases not matched to a gene; V was cut back by 7 bases and J by 11 bases. Amplification used 60 Vbeta primers and 13 Jbeta primers. The protocol was immunoSEQ multiplex PCR, while the TCRdb copy is restricted to in-frame clones and leaves out a portion. The sample carries about 140,000 clones, around 73% recorded once. Donors in the study were healthy people who gave bone marrow. Notes on this clone: The antigen is unknown.

General observations from the study: Among the most significant clusters, several appeared linked to common viral pathogens in a later analysis.

The sequence was collected from a human donor in good health. The chain has TRBV5-1 and TRBJ2-5; 7 bases are a match to TRBD2. Source material: PBMCs. CDR3 coding DNA: TGCGCCAGCTGGGCCGCGGGGGAGCAGTACTTC. Translating gives CASWAAGEQYF.